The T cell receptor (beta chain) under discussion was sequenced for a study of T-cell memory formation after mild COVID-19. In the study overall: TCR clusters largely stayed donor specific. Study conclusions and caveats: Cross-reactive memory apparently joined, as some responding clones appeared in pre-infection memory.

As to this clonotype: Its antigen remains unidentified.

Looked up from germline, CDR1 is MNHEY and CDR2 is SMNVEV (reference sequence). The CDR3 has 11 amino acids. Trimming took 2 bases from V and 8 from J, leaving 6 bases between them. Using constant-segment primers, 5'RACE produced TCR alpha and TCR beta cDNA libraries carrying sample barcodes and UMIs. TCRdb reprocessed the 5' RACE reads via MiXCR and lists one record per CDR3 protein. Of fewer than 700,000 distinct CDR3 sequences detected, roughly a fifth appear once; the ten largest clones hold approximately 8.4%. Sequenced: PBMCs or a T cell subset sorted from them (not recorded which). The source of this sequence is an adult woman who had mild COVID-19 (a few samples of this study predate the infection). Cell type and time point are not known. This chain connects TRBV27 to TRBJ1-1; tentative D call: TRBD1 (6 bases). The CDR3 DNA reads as TGTGCCAGCAGTTTAAGGGGGGAAGCTTTCTTT. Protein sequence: CASSLRGEAFF.